The next 21 T cell receptor beta chains were all read from a single sample in a study of blood T cell repertoires in COVID-19. Clones were sequenced by immunoSEQ multiplex PCR, and TCRdb holds only the in-frame ones, with some missing. Seen here are some 330,000 clones, over 70% observed once, and the top ten hold less than 6.5%. Sequences were obtained from PBMCs or T cells enriched from blood (not recorded which). These receptors all come from a man aged 25 to 45 who had recovered from COVID-19.

This clone occurred a few times. V and J are TRBV6-5 and TRBJ2-7; TRBD1 aligns across 7 bases. Germline V CDR1 and CDR2: MNHEY, SVGAGI. The CDR3 runs to 15 residues. Trimming removed 0 bases from V and 3 bases from J; junction bases left unmatched: 5. The CDR3 here is CASSYSGQRFYEQYF. CDR3 bases: TGTGCCAGCAGTTACTCGGGACAGAGATTCTACGAGCAGTACTTC.

The V call is TRBV19, the J call TRBJ1-2, with D perhaps matching TRBD1 (6 bases). This CDR3 contains 14 residues. Trimming removed 4 bases from V and 6 bases from J, with 15 bases in between. Germline V gene sequence: CDR1 LNHDA, CDR2 SQIVND (reference sequence). The DNA of the CDR3 is TGTGCCAGTAGTACCGCCAGGGGATTTGATGGCTACACCTTC. Its translation: CASSTARGFDGYTF.

V is TRBV5-1 and J is TRBJ1-1; possibly TRBD1 for D (6 bases). The CDR3 is 13 amino acids. V lost 2 bases and J 5 bases, leaving 10 bases between the germline ends. Germline CDR1 SGHRS, CDR2 YFSETQ. This CDR3 reads CASSFQGRTEAFF. The CDR3 bases are TGCGCCAGCAGCTTTCAGGGGCGGACTGAAGCTTTCTTT.

This chain connects TRBV5-1 to TRBJ2-4; TRBD1 agrees at 8 bases. The germline V gene encodes CDR1 SGHRS and CDR2 YFSETQ. There are 12 residues in the CDR3. The ends lost 3 bases at V and 9 bases at J; junction bases unmatched: 2. CDR3 residues: CASSSQGAIQYF. The CDR3 bases are TGCGCCAGCAGCTCGCAGGGGGCCATTCAGTACTTC.

J is TRBJ1-1 and V is TRBV7-9; D is possibly TRBD1 (6 bases). The CDR3 extends over 14 amino acids. Deletions cut 3 bases from V and 4 bases from J, with 12 bases between. The V gene's germline CDR1 is SEHNR and CDR2 FQNEAQ (reference sequence). In DNA form, the CDR3 reads TGTGCCAGCAGCTTGCAGGGGCCCGTCACTGAAGCTTTCTTT. Its translation is CASSLQGPVTEAFF.

The chain is built from TRBV19 and TRBJ2-7; D might be TRBD2 (5 bases). Trimming took 5 bases from V and 4 from J, leaving 27 bases between them. Germline V gene data show CDR1 as LNHDA and CDR2 as SQIVND (reference sequence). This CDR3 has 18 residues. The CDR3 DNA is TGTGCCAGTAGTCGACCCCCGCGGCAGGCGGGTCTTGTTTACGAGCAGTACTTC. As protein: CASSRPPRQAGLVYEQYF. The variable domain in full, completed from reference TRBV19 and TRBJ2-7, reads DGGITQSPKYLFRKEGQNVTLSCEQNLNHDAMYWYRQDPGQGLRLIYYSQIVNDFQKGDIAEGYSVSREKKESFPLTVTSAQKNPTAFYLCASSRPPRQAGLVYEQYFGPGTRLTVT.

The chain uses TRBV13 and TRBJ1-4; D is unclear. CDR3 size: 14 residues. The V end lost 0 bases, the J end lost 5 bases, and 7 bases lay between the germline ends. From germline, CDR1 is PRHDT and CDR2 FYEKMQ (reference sequence). The DNA for the CDR3 is TGTGCCAGCAGCTTAGGCGGGAGCAATGAAAAACTGTTTTTT. Amino acid sequence: CASSLGGSNEKLFF.

The rearrangement joins TRBV30 to TRBJ1-2; D ambiguous. V gave up 2 bases and J gave up 6 bases, with 7 bases separating them. This CDR3 has 11 amino acids. Germline CDR1 reads GTSNPN; CDR2 reads SVGIG (reference sequence). This chain's CDR3 is CAWSWGDGYTF. DNA of the CDR3: TGTGCCTGGAGTTGGGGAGATGGCTACACCTTC.

This clone has only one observation. The chain recombines TRBV7-9 with TRBJ1-3, with TRBD1 identical over 9 bases. CDR1 and CDR2 (germline): SEHNR, FQNEAQ (reference sequence). This CDR3 has 15 residues. Losses at the gene ends were 5 bases for V and 4 bases for J; bases not matched to a gene: 6. CDR3 nucleotide sequence: TGTGCCAGCAGCAAGGACAGGGGAGGAGGAAACACCATATATTTT. As protein: CASSKDRGGGNTIYF.

The chain recombines TRBV5-4 with TRBJ2-7; the match to TRBD1 covers 10 bases. V lost 3 bases to trimming and J lost 3 bases; unmatched junction nucleotides: 0. CDR1 is SGHNT and CDR2 is YYREEE in the germline V gene (reference sequence). The CDR3 loop spans 13 amino acids. The CDR3 sequence is CASSWTGGYEQYF. The CDR3 DNA is TGTGCCAGCAGCTGGACAGGGGGCTACGAGCAGTACTTC.

This clone has only a few counts. J is TRBJ2-2 and V is TRBV2; TRBD2 is a possible D gene (6 bases). V was cut by 4 bases and J by 3 bases, with 15 bases left in between. The length of the CDR3 is 16 residues. Germline V gene data show CDR1 as SNHLY and CDR2 as FYNNEI. The CDR3 coding sequence is TGTGCCAGCAGTGGACCGGGACTGACCTACACCGGGGAGCTGTTTTTT. Translating it yields CASSGPGLTYTGELFF. Complete variable domain (other parts from reference TRBV2 and TRBJ2-2): EPEVTQTPSHQVTQMGQEVILRCVPISNHLYFYWYRQILGQKVEFLVSFYNNEISEKSEIFDDQFSVERPDGSNFTLKIRSTKLEDSAMYFCASSGPGLTYTGELFFGEGSRLTVL.

This chain joins TRBV10-2 and TRBJ1-6, with TRBD1 as a possible D gene (5 bases). This CDR3 region has 14 residues. Germline CDR1 WSHSY, CDR2 SAAADI. V lost 4 bases and J 8 bases, leaving 12 bases between the germline ends. CDR3 sequence reads: CASSVEGPHSPLHF. In nucleotides, the CDR3 is TGCGCCAGCAGTGTGGAGGGACCACATTCACCCCTCCACTTT.

The chain carries TRBV7-8 and TRBJ2-7; 10 bases line up with TRBD2. V gave up 2 bases and J gave up 3 bases; unmatched junction bases: 1. The CDR3 extends over 14 amino acids. Germline assignment: CDR1 SGHVS and CDR2 FQNEAQ. CDR3 sequence reads: CASSLLAGDYEQYF. DNA for the CDR3: TGTGCCAGCAGCTTACTAGCGGGGGACTACGAGCAGTACTTC.

The chain is built from TRBV5-8 and TRBJ2-5, with TRBD2 matching 8 bases. From germline, CDR1 is SGHTS and CDR2 YDEGEE. V lost 7 bases, J lost 5 bases, and 10 bases stayed unmatched. The CDR3 loop spans 14 amino acids. CDR3 nucleotide sequence: TGTGCCAGCCTCCCCCGGGGGGGCGAGGAGACCCAGTACTTC. Its protein is CASLPRGGEETQYF.

This clone was observed a handful of times. The rearrangement joins TRBV4-1 to TRBJ2-3; 7 nucleotides match TRBD1. The CDR3 extends over 16 amino acids. Germline CDR1 MGHRA, CDR2 YSYEKL. J lost 0 bases, V lost 4 bases, and 7 bases had no gene match. This CDR3 is CASSPRQGSSTDTQYF. CDR3 coding DNA: TGCGCCAGCAGCCCCCGACAGGGAAGTAGCACAGATACGCAGTATTTT.

This clone was detected a few times. The rearrangement joins TRBV28 to TRBJ1-2, with D perhaps TRBD1 (6 bases). There are 13 residues in the CDR3. Deletions cut 6 bases from V and 5 bases from J, with 13 bases between. Germline-derived CDR1 and CDR2 are MDHEN and SYDVKM. The CDR3 loop is CASSWTEGYGYTF. In nucleotides, the CDR3 is TGTGCCAGCAGCTGGACAGAGGGTTATGGCTACACCTTC.

The CDR3 region has the DNA TGTGCCAGCAGCCAAGATATCCCGAATTCACCCCTCCACTTT. Protein product: CASSQDIPNSPLHF. This chain links TRBV4-2 with TRBJ1-6; D call uncertain. V gave up 0 bases and J gave up 7 bases, with 7 bases separating them. Germline values: CDR1 LGHNA, CDR2 YNFKEQ. The CDR3 sequence is 14 residues long.

The chain couples TRBV6-5 to TRBJ1-2; possible D gene TRBD1, 6 bases. This CDR3 is 16 amino acids long. Germline CDR1 MNHEY, CDR2 SVGAGI. The V gene lost 2 bases and the J gene lost 0 bases, with 13 bases spanning the gap. The CDR3 bases are TGTGCCAGCAGTTACGGGACCGGACAGTCTAACTATGGCTACACCTTC. The encoded protein is CASSYGTGQSNYGYTF.

The count of this clone is one. The chain couples TRBV3-1 (or the pseudogene TRBV3-2) to TRBJ1-2, with 7 bases fitting TRBD1. Germline CDR1 reads LGHDT; CDR2 reads YNNKEL (reference sequence). This CDR3 contains 16 residues. J gave up 1 base and V 3 bases, and 8 bases lay outside the gene matches. Here the CDR3 DNA reads TGTGCCAGCAGCCACACGACAGGGCAGCTTAACTATGGCTACACCTTC. Translated, it gives CASSHTTGQLNYGYTF.

The rearrangement links TRBV6-5 to TRBJ2-7; D perhaps matches TRBD1 (6 bases). The length of the CDR3 is 13 residues. Deletions cut 5 bases from V and 3 bases from J, with 11 bases between. CDR1 is MNHEY, CDR2 SVGAGI, per germline. The CDR3 region is CASSTGFHYEQYF. Here the CDR3 DNA reads TGTGCCAGCAGTACAGGGTTTCACTACGAGCAGTACTTC.

The chain carries TRBV9 and TRBJ2-3; D may be TRBD1 (6 bases). The CDR3 has 14 residues. V lost 0 bases and J lost 4, with 9 bases in between. Looked up from germline, CDR1 is SGDLS and CDR2 is YYNGEE. Written as DNA, the CDR3 is TGTGCCAGCAGCGTAGGACAGGATCCAGATACGCAGTATTTT. Translating gives CASSVGQDPDTQYF.